The source of this T cell receptor (beta chain) is a study of blood T cell repertoires in COVID-19. Study-wide background: Samples representing acute and convalescent COVID-19 were sourced from the United States, Italy and Spain. From T cells, B-cell-depleted T cells, or PBMCs came the material, which was cDNA or gDNA.

Authors' analysis steps: Estimated nucleated cell counts came from reference gene primer amplification. The repertoire was sequenced with immunoSEQ multiplex PCR; TCRdb's copy has only in-frame clones and lacks some. V, J and clone size were drawn from that table, and D and trimming were deduced from the DNA. Of 200,000 to 300,000 clones listed, approximately 84% are singletons. In its sample, this clone was seen once. Germline V CDR1 and CDR2: SGHTA, FQGTGA. V was clipped by 5 bases and J by 13 bases, with 15 bases between them. This CDR3 contains 12 residues. The chain uses TRBV7-3 and TRBJ2-1, with D possibly matching TRBD1 (5 bases). Material: peripheral blood. The sequence came from a man aged 45-65 years with acute or convalescent COVID-19. CDR3 protein: CASSLHRQSQFF. CDR3 nucleotide sequence: TGTGCCAGCAGCCTACACAGGCAGTCACAGTTCTTC.